The sequence of this T cell receptor beta chain was determined in a study of CD8+ T cells in alopecia areata. Study-wide points: There were also resident alphabeta T cells of normal skin sequenced in scalp samples. A large proportion of expanded lesional clones were detected persisting in scalp and blood during tofacitinib. Especially in alopecia totalis/universalis, lesional scalp showed greater clonality than normal scalp did.

In its sample, this clone was seen a few times. Its specificity is unknown. Once RNA had been extracted, it was reverse transcribed into cDNA to act as the sequencing template. Method: immunoSEQ multiplex PCR; TCRdb's copy keeps in-frame clones and lacks some. The sample lists about 60,000 clones; roughly 50% were seen once. Treatment meaning: oral pan-JAK inhibitor, 5-10 mg twice daily. The sequence came from a human donor with alopecia areata. The specimen was CD8+ T cells sorted from blood, collected at approximately week 37, from a patient treated with tofacitinib.

The DNA for the CDR3 is TGCAGCGTTCCAGGGGCTAGGGAGCAGTACTTC. Protein product: CSVPGAREQYF. V and J are TRBV29-1 and TRBJ2-7, with D maybe TRBD1 (6 bases). This CDR3 region has 11 residues. CDR1 is SQVTM and CDR2 is ANQGSEA in the germline V gene. V was clipped by 5 bases and J by 7 bases, with 12 bases between them.